The present entry profiles one T cell receptor (beta chain) with its context. The CDR3 runs to 13 residues. V was cut by 6 bases and J by 8 bases, with 15 bases left in between. CDR1 is SGHTA, CDR2 FQGNSA, per germline. The age range of participants was about 18 to 100 years, with residence in roughly 25 US areas. Self-reported history from a screening survey and questionnaire set each donor's cohort. This record comes from a study of blood T cell repertoires in COVID-19. Study context: Some COVID-19 samples were acute and others convalescent; all came from the United States, Italy and Spain.

Sequenced by immunoSEQ multiplex PCR; TCRdb stores in-frame clones only, minus some. The table lists roughly 320,000 clones, 90% of them singletons. Sequencing was performed on PBMCs or T cells enriched from blood (not recorded which). The clonotype was recovered from a woman aged 25 to 39 who had been exposed to COVID-19. The chain links TRBV7-2 to TRBJ2-3; possible D gene TRBD2, 5 bases. The CDR3 DNA sequence: TGTGCCAGCAGTCGCGCGGTTCGGGGTACGCAGTATTTT. Its translation: CASSRAVRGTQYF.